The 14 T cell receptor beta chains below come from one sample, sequenced in a study of graft-versus-host responses after intestinal transplantation. Repertoires were generated with immunoSEQ multiplex PCR, while TCRdb's copy carries only in-frame clones and drops some. This table has tens of thousands of clones, almost 95% appearing once. Sequenced material: PBMCs, taken roughly 260 days after intestinal transplant. Source of these receptors: a human patient who received an intestinal transplant, so some T cells may come from the graft donor.

This chain joins TRBV6-6 and TRBJ2-7; D uncertain. Trimming took 10 bases from V and 6 from J, leaving 22 bases between them. The CDR3 totals 14 residues. Germline loops: CDR1 MNHNY, CDR2 SVGAGI (reference sequence). The CDR3 loop reads CATTDFRFPLEQYF. The CDR3 nucleotides read TGTGCCACCACTGATTTTAGGTTCCCCCTCGAGCAGTACTTC.

The rearrangement uses TRBV10-3 and TRBJ2-7; no reliable D call. Germline CDR1 and CDR2: ENHRY and SYGVKD. V lost 3 bases and J lost 4, with 7 bases in between. The length of the CDR3 is 12 residues. The CDR3 sequence is CAISDSGYEQYF. The DNA of the CDR3 is TGTGCCATCAGTGATTCGGGTTACGAGCAGTACTTC.

The V gene is TRBV7-9, the J gene TRBJ2-7; tentative D call: TRBD1 (6 bases). CDR3 length: 14 amino acids. V lost 1 base and J 2 bases, leaving 9 bases between the germline ends. The germline V gene encodes CDR1 SEHNR and CDR2 FQNEAQ (reference sequence). CDR3 sequence reads: CASSLEQGPYEQYF. CDR3 coding DNA: TGTGCCAGCAGCTTAGAACAGGGCCCCTACGAGCAGTACTTC.

The rearrangement links TRBV6-4 to TRBJ2-2; possibly TRBD1 for D (5 bases). In germline, CDR1 is MRHNA, CDR2 SNTAGT. The ends were cut back, 0 bases at V and 0 bases at J, with 8 bases in the middle. The CDR3 loop spans 16 amino acids. CDR3 bases: TGTGCCAGCAGTGACTCACAGGATCCGAACACCGGGGAGCTGTTTTTT. Protein sequence: CASSDSQDPNTGELFF.

The chain recombines TRBV7-8 with TRBJ2-1, with D tentatively TRBD2 (7 bases). The CDR3 contains 16 residues. The V end was cut by 5 bases, the J end by 5 bases, with 19 bases between. Germline loops: CDR1 SGHVS, CDR2 FQNEAQ. CDR3 protein: CASSLPGGAKDNEQFF. CDR3 sequence (DNA): TGTGCCAGCAGCCTGCCTGGGGGGGCAAAAGACAATGAGCAGTTCTTC.

This chain joins TRBV7-9 and TRBJ2-4; maybe TRBD2 (5 bases). Germline loops: CDR1 SEHNR, CDR2 FQNEAQ (reference sequence). CDR3 length equals 14 residues. Trimming cost V 7 bases and J 7 bases, with 17 bases left between them. The CDR3 is CASTHPTSLNIQYF. The CDR3, as DNA: TGTGCCAGCACCCACCCCACTAGTCTGAACATTCAGTACTTC. The full variable domain, in which reference TRBV7-9 and TRBJ2-4 provide the parts outside the CDR3, is DTGVSQNPRHKITKRGQNVTFRCDPISEHNRLYWYRQTLGQGPEFLTYFQNEAQLEKSRLLSDRFSAERPKGSFSTLEIQRTEQGDSAMYLCASTHPTSLNIQYFGAGTRLSVL.

The chain has TRBV25-1 and TRBJ1-2, with no clear D. V lost 2 bases and J 3 bases, leaving 4 bases between the germline ends. There are 12 residues in the CDR3. CDR1 and CDR2 from the germline V gene are MGHDK and SYGVNS. The DNA of the CDR3 is TGTGCCAGCAGTGAAGGACACTATGGCTACACCTTC. This sequence encodes CASSEGHYGYTF.

The chain has TRBV6-5 and TRBJ2-2; D possibly corresponds to TRBD2 (5 bases). CDR3 length: 15 amino acids. Per germline, CDR1 MNHEY and CDR2 SVGAGI. Trimming took off 4 bases at V and 3 bases at J, with 12 bases between the two ends. CDR3 loop: CASSFWMRDTGELFF. The CDR3 region has the DNA TGTGCCAGCAGTTTCTGGATGCGGGACACCGGGGAGCTGTTTTTT.

Details on this clone: The CDR3 ends on some other residue instead of the conserved phenylalanine or tryptophan, so this is likely a read error. It is unclear where the CDR3 begins or ends on the DNA, so no DNA is shown, and the CDR3 is as TCRdb lists it. The chain combines TRBV9 with TRBJ2-7. Ends included, the CDR3 has 10 residues. Germline CDR1 and CDR2: SGDLS and YYNGEE. The CDR3 sequence: CATYRDRFYI.

The rearrangement links TRBV9 to TRBJ2-3; the match to TRBD1 covers 8 bases. The CDR3 consists of 15 residues. CDR1 and CDR2 (germline): SGDLS, YYNGEE. With 1 base clipped from V and 1 base from J, the junction kept 2 bases outside the gene matches. The CDR3 DNA follows: TGTGCCAGCAGCGTAATGGACAGGGGCACAGATACGCAGTATTTT. This translates into CASSVMDRGTDTQYF.

The chain is built from TRBV7-6 and TRBJ2-1, with D possibly being TRBD2 (5 bases). In germline, CDR1 is SGHVS, CDR2 FNYEAQ. V shed 4 bases and J shed 8 bases, with 12 bases lying between them. This CDR3 contains 13 residues. The chain's CDR3 is CASSSRGLHEQFF. DNA for the CDR3: TGTGCCAGCAGCTCCCGCGGGCTACATGAGCAGTTCTTC.

The chain is built from TRBV7-9 and TRBJ2-1, with D possibly TRBD2 on 7 matching bases. Germline V gene lookup returns CDR1 SEHNR and CDR2 FQNEAQ (reference sequence). The CDR3 sequence is 17 residues long. The V and J ends lost 5 bases and 2 bases respectively, with 19 bases between them. DNA of the CDR3: TGTGCCAGCAGCCCTTTGGCGAGCGGGGACACCTACAATGAGCAGTTCTTC. It yields the protein CASSPLASGDTYNEQFF.

CDR3 residues: CASSGTGGENIQYF. The CDR3 DNA is TGTGCCAGCAGCGGGACAGGGGGAGAGAACATTCAGTACTTC. This chain connects TRBV9 to TRBJ2-4; 10 bases map to TRBD1. The CDR3 length is 14 residues. With 3 bases clipped from V and 7 bases from J, the junction kept 4 bases outside the gene matches. CDR1 and CDR2 from the germline V gene are SGDLS and YYNGEE.

The rearrangement links TRBV9 to TRBJ2-5; perhaps D is TRBD1 or TRBD2 (6 bases each). Germline-derived CDR1 and CDR2 are SGDLS and YYNGEE. Trimming stripped 1 base from V and 3 bases from J, with 13 bases between. This CDR3 region has 15 residues. In nucleotides, the CDR3 is TGTGCCAGCAGCGTAAGAGGAGGGGACAAAGAGACCCAGTACTTC. It specifies CASSVRGGDKETQYF.